Below are 25 T cell receptor beta chains sequenced from a single sample in a study of T cells after posttransplantation cyclophosphamide. Assay: immunoSEQ multiplex PCR; the TCRdb copy retains only in-frame clones and omits some. Of about 32,000 clones listed, around nine tenths are singletons. The sequencing sample was made of PBMCs. Every receptor here comes from a woman aged 40 to 50 with a blood cancer, CMV-positive, and with a related stem cell donor.

V usage is TRBV9 and J usage is TRBJ2-7; D is possibly TRBD2 (6 bases). V shed 3 bases and J shed 5 bases, with 15 bases lying between them. From germline, CDR1 is SGDLS and CDR2 YYNGEE. CDR3 length equals 14 residues. In nucleotides, the CDR3 is TGTGCCAGCAGCGCGGGACTGGGTTCGGACGAGCAGTACTTC. This gives the protein CASSAGLGSDEQYF.

V gene TRBV25-1 combines with J gene TRBJ2-5; 7 bases are a match to TRBD2. V was pared by 3 bases and J by 2 bases, with 12 bases of the junction left unmatched. Germline CDR1 is MGHDK and CDR2 is SYGVNS. CDR3 length: 17 amino acids. DNA of the CDR3: TGTGCCAGCAGTGATAGCGGGCCTAGCGGTATTCAAGAGACCCAGTACTTC. Encoded protein: CASSDSGPSGIQETQYF. Using reference TRBV25-1 and TRBJ2-5 for the parts outside the CDR3, the full variable domain is EADIYQTPRYLVIGTGKKITLECSQTMGHDKMYWYQQDPGMELHLIHYSYGVNSTEKGDLSSESTVSRIRTEHFPLTLESARPSHTSQYLCASSDSGPSGIQETQYFGPGTRLLVL.

The chain links TRBV11-3 to TRBJ2-2, with 8 bases that match TRBD2. From germline, CDR1 is SGHNT and CDR2 YENEEA. J lost 4 bases, V lost 5 bases, and 12 bases had no gene match. The CDR3 contains 17 residues. Written as DNA, the CDR3 is TGTGCCAGCAGCCCAAATCGCGGGGGGTCGGGCACCGGGGAGCTGTTTTTT. This sequence encodes CASSPNRGGSGTGELFF.

The rearrangement uses TRBV12-5 and TRBJ2-6, with 10 bases fitting TRBD1. V lost 0 bases, J lost 2 bases, and 16 bases stayed unmatched. From germline, CDR1 is LGHNT and CDR2 FRNRAP. The CDR3 is 22 amino acids. The CDR3, as DNA: TGTGCTAGTGGTTTGGTCAGCATTTCGGGACAGGGGCGCCCGGCTGGGGCCAACGTCCTGACTTTC. Protein product: CASGLVSISGQGRPAGANVLTF.

This clone was observed a single time. V and J are TRBV15 and TRBJ1-2; D is perhaps TRBD1 (6 bases). V lost 1 base, J lost 4 bases, and 16 bases lay in between. Germline-derived CDR1 and CDR2 are LNHNV and YYDKDF (reference sequence). This CDR3 has 16 amino acids. The CDR3 DNA reads as TGTGCCACCAGCAGAGCATCAGGGGTTAGTAGCTATGGCTACACCTTC. Encoded protein: CATSRASGVSSYGYTF. Using reference TRBV15 and TRBJ1-2 for the parts outside the CDR3, the full variable domain is DAMVIQNPRYQVTQFGKPVTLSCSQTLNHNVMYWYQQKSSQAPKLLFHYYDKDFNNEADTPDNFQSRRPNTSFCFLDIRSPGLGDTAMYLCATSRASGVSSYGYTFGSGTRLTVV.

The rearrangement joins TRBV11-2 to TRBJ2-6, with 10 bases lining up with TRBD1. Germline CDR1 reads SGHAT; CDR2 reads FQNNGV. This CDR3 has 17 amino acids. Trimming took 1 base from V and 3 from J; bases not matched to a gene: 3. The CDR3 DNA is TGTGCCAGCAGCTTAGGGACAGGGGGTTTTGGGGCCAACGTCCTGACTTTC. Translated, it gives CASSLGTGGFGANVLTF.

The chain has TRBV18 and TRBJ2-2; D is unresolved. V was clipped by 3 bases and J by 1 base, with 15 bases between them. The CDR3 contains 17 residues. Germline assignment: CDR1 KGHSH and CDR2 LQKENI. The CDR3 loop reads CASSPLLPDGNTGELFF. The CDR3 DNA follows: TGTGCCAGCTCACCTTTACTACCCGACGGGAACACCGGGGAGCTGTTTTTT.

The rearrangement links TRBV2 to TRBJ2-3, with TRBD2 matching 9 bases. CDR1 is SNHLY and CDR2 is FYNNEI in the germline V gene. The CDR3 is 17 residues long. V lost 1 base to trimming and J lost 1 base; unmatched junction nucleotides: 6. The CDR3 sequence is CASSEGRGGLGTDTQYF. CDR3 sequence (DNA): TGTGCCAGCAGTGAAGGGCGGGGGGGCCTGGGCACAGATACGCAGTATTTT. The variable domain in full, with the rest retrieved from reference TRBV2 and TRBJ2-3, is EPEVTQTPSHQVTQMGQEVILRCVPISNHLYFYWYRQILGQKVEFLVSFYNNEISEKSEIFDDQFSVERPDGSNFTLKIRSTKLEDSAMYFCASSEGRGGLGTDTQYFGPGTRLTVL.

This clone is labeled medium-sized. The chain has TRBV5-1 and TRBJ2-4; the match to TRBD1 covers 7 bases. This CDR3 has 16 residues. The ends lost 1 base at V and 1 base at J; junction bases unmatched: 5. The germline gives CDR1 SGHRS, CDR2 YFSETQ. The CDR3 loop reads CASSLQGVGAKNIQYF. In DNA, the CDR3 is TGCGCCAGCAGCTTGCAGGGGGTCGGCGCCAAAAACATTCAGTACTTC.

The rearrangement uses TRBV16 and TRBJ1-2, with a weak D call TRBD1 (5 bases). Germline assignment: CDR1 KGHSY and CDR2 FQNENV. The CDR3 extends over 15 amino acids. V was cut by 4 bases and J by 5 bases, with 17 bases left in between. The CDR3 nucleotides are TGTGCCAGCAGCCCCGACCCGGACGGGGGGTATGGCTACACCTTC. As protein: CASSPDPDGGYGYTF.

The V gene is TRBV28, the J gene TRBJ1-3; 9 bases align to TRBD1. Germline CDR1 and CDR2: MDHEN and SYDVKM. The CDR3 totals 19 residues. Trimming cost V 6 bases and J 0 bases; bases outside gene matches: 15. CDR3 DNA sequence: TGTGCCAGCAGCTCGGCCGGAAACAGGGGGCCTCTCTCTGGAAACACCATATATTTT. This codes for CASSSAGNRGPLSGNTIYF.

The rearrangement links TRBV6-1 to TRBJ2-1; D uncertain. CDR3 length: 16 residues. With 2 bases removed from V and 0 bases from J, the gap between germline ends came to 11 bases. CDR1 is MNHNS, CDR2 SASEGT, per germline. CDR3 DNA: TGTGCCAGCAGTGAACTAGTCACCCGCTCCTACAATGAGCAGTTCTTC. This codes for CASSELVTRSYNEQFF.

The chain is built from TRBV6-1 and TRBJ2-7; 8 bases agree with TRBD2. The germline V gene has CDR1 MNHNS and CDR2 SASEGT. The CDR3 contains 15 residues. V trimming: 2 bases; J trimming: 3 bases; junction bases outside the gene matches: 6. The CDR3 DNA sequence: TGTGCCAGCAGTGAATTGGGACTAGGAAACTACGAGCAGTACTTC. It codes for CASSELGLGNYEQYF.

The chain couples TRBV6-1 to TRBJ2-1, with 8 bases that match TRBD2. This CDR3 is 11 amino acids long. V shed 8 bases and J 9 bases; nucleotides not matched to a gene: 3. Germline V CDR1 and CDR2: MNHNS, SASEGT. As DNA, the CDR3 is TGTGCCAGCTCTCGGGGGGGTGAGCAGTTCTTC. Translating gives CASSRGGEQFF.

This clone was seen only a few times. This chain joins TRBV9 and TRBJ1-1; 7 nucleotides agree with TRBD1. J gave up 0 bases and V 3 bases, and 5 bases lay outside the gene matches. The CDR3 consists of 15 residues. Germline V gene sequence: CDR1 SGDLS, CDR2 YYNGEE. Written as DNA, the CDR3 is TGTGCCAGCAGCGCGCGGGACAGCCTGAACACTGAAGCTTTCTTT. Encoded protein: CASSARDSLNTEAFF. Full variable domain (rest looked up from reference TRBV9 and TRBJ1-1): DSGVTQTPKHLITATGQRVTLRCSPRSGDLSVYWYQQSLDQGLQFLIQYYNGEERAKGNILERFSAQQFPDLHSELNLSSLELGDSALYFCASSARDSLNTEAFFGQGTRLTVV.

V gene TRBV6-4 combines with J gene TRBJ1-5, with D unclear. The CDR3 totals 11 residues. CDR1 is MRHNA, CDR2 SNTAGT, per germline. The V end lost 7 bases, the J end lost 5 bases, and 6 bases lay between the germline ends. The CDR3 is CASTYYQPQHF. In DNA form, the CDR3 reads TGTGCCAGCACCTATTATCAGCCCCAGCATTTT.

The genes are TRBV9 and TRBJ1-2, with D possibly TRBD1 on 5 matching bases. V was clipped by 0 bases and J by 3 bases, with 12 bases between them. The CDR3 covers 15 residues. Per germline, CDR1 SGDLS and CDR2 YYNGEE. The chain's CDR3 is CASSVAPRVDYGYTF. The DNA of the CDR3 is TGTGCCAGCAGCGTAGCTCCCAGGGTAGACTATGGCTACACCTTC.

The rearrangement uses TRBV4-1 and TRBJ2-7; D possibly corresponds to TRBD2 (7 bases). The V gene lost 3 bases and the J gene lost 5 bases, with 17 bases spanning the gap. Germline lookup yields CDR1 MGHRA and CDR2 YSYEKL. The CDR3 sequence is 15 residues long. CDR3 nucleotides: TGCGCCAGCAGCCATCCGGGTCGGGGGGCCCACGAGCAGTACTTC. Translating it yields CASSHPGRGAHEQYF.

This rearrangement joins TRBV5-6 to TRBJ2-2; 10 nucleotides agree with TRBD1. The germline gives CDR1 SGHDT, CDR2 YYEEEE. This CDR3 comprises 17 residues. V lost 4 bases and J lost 5; bases outside the gene matches: 11. The DNA for the CDR3 is TGTGCCAGCAGCCCCCCCTGGGACAGGGGTGGAACCGGGGAGCTGTTTTTT. This encodes CASSPPWDRGGTGELFF.

The gene calls are TRBV4-2 and TRBJ1-4, with 11 bases aligning to TRBD1. Germline V gene sequence: CDR1 LGHNA, CDR2 YNFKEQ. This CDR3 is 18 amino acids long. With V trimmed by 0 bases and J by 4 bases, 7 bases remained unmatched. CDR3 sequence: CASSQEGQGARSNEKLFF. The CDR3 DNA follows: TGTGCCAGCAGCCAAGAAGGACAGGGGGCGCGGAGTAATGAAAAACTGTTTTTT.

On this clone: Germline is not matched at one junction end, which may reflect a read error. The same CDR3 can be traced to other DNA sequences in this sample. This sequence joins TRBV4-3 and TRBJ1-6; TRBD1 matches at 8 bases. Germline CDR1 and CDR2: LGHNA and YSLEER. This CDR3 region has 14 residues. CDR3 in DNA: TGCGCCAGCAGCCGGACAGGGTATAATTCCCCCCTCCACTTT. Translating it yields CASSRTGYNSPLHF.

The chain has TRBV9 and TRBJ2-7, with 14 bases that match TRBD2. V was pared by 2 bases and J by 5 bases, with 3 bases of the junction left unmatched. Germline V lookup: CDR1 SGDLS, CDR2 YYNGEE. The CDR3 sequence is 15 residues long. The CDR3 reads CASSVSTSGGDEQYF. CDR3 nucleotide sequence: TGTGCCAGCAGCGTCTCGACTAGCGGGGGGGACGAGCAGTACTTC.

The CDR3 loop is CASSARLAGAKGEQQFF. CDR3 DNA: TGTGCCAGCAGTGCGCGACTAGCGGGGGCCAAGGGAGAGCAGCAGTTCTTC. This chain joins TRBV28 and TRBJ2-1; TRBD2 matches 12 bases. The germline CDR1 and CDR2 sequences are MDHEN and SYDVKM. J gave up 11 bases and V 5 bases, and 16 bases lay outside the gene matches. The CDR3 contains 17 residues.

The J gene is TRBJ2-1, the V gene TRBV29-1; D unclear. V dropped 0 bases and J dropped 6 bases, with 6 bases sitting between them. CDR1 and CDR2 from the germline V gene are SQVTM and ANQGSEA. The CDR3 runs to 12 residues. DNA of the CDR3: TGCAGCGTTGAAGATGGCGGCAATGAGCAGTTCTTC. This gives the protein CSVEDGGNEQFF.

This clone has a single count. This rearrangement joins TRBV5-5 to TRBJ1-2, with D tentatively TRBD1 (5 bases). This CDR3 has 14 amino acids. Germline assignment: CDR1 SGHKS and CDR2 YYEKEE (reference sequence). Between the trimmed V and J ends, which lost 1 base and 7 bases, there was a span of 14 bases. The CDR3 loop reads CASSLSGREAGYTF. DNA of the CDR3: TGTGCCAGCAGCTTGAGCGGCAGGGAGGCTGGCTACACCTTC.